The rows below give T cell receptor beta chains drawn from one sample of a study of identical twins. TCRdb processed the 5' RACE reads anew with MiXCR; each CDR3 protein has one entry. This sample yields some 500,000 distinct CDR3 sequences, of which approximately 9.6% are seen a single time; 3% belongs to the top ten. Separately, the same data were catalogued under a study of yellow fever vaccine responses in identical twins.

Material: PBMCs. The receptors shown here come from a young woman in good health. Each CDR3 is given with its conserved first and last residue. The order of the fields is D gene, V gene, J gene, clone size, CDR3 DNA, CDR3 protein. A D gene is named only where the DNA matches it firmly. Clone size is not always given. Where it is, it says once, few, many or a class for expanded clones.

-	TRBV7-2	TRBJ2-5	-	TGTGCCAGCAGCTTAATGGGGGGGCTTAGGTCAGAGACCCAGTACTTC	CASSLMGGLRSETQYF
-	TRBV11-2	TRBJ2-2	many	TGTGCCAGCACCACAACAGGGGCGGGAGTGCTAGGGACCGGGGAGCTGTTTTTT	CASTTTGAGVLGTGELFF
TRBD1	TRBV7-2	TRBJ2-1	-	TGTGCCAGCAGGGATAGGAACAGGGGCACTGAGCAGTTCTTC	CASRDRNRGTEQFF
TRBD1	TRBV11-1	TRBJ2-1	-	TGTGCCAGCAGCTTAGCCAGTTTGGGACAGGTTCCCTACAATGAGCAGTTCTTC	CASSLASLGQVPYNEQFF
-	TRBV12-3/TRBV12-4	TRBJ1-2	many	TGTGCCAGCAGTCCCGGGTTCAACTATGGCTACACCTTC	CASSPGFNYGYTF
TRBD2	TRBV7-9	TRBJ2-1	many	TGTGCCAGCAGAAAAGGTAGCGGGGGCGTCTCCTACAATGAGCAGTTCTTC	CASRKGSGGVSYNEQFF
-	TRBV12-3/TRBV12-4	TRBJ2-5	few	TGTGCCAGCAGTTCCGGGTTTTTGATTGAGACCCAGTACTTC	CASSSGFLIETQYF
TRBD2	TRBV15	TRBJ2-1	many	TGTGCCACCAGCAGAGGAACAAGAAAGGGACTAGAACACAATGAGCAGTTCTTC	CATSRGTRKGLEHNEQFF
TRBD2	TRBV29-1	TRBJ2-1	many	TGCAGCGTTGTAAGTCTAGCGGGATACAATGAGCAGTTCTTC	CSVVSLAGYNEQFF
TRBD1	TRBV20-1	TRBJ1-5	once	TGCTGTGCCACACCCTCGACAGGGAAACGCAATCAGCCCCAGCATTTT	CCATPSTGKRNQPQHF
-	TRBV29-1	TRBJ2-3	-	TGCAGCGTCCCCGACAGGGGAGGGAGCACAGATACGCAGTATTTT	CSVPDRGGSTDTQYF
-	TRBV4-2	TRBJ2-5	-	TGTGCCAGCAGCCAAGGTAGTTGGAATTCGGCCCAACAAGAGACCCAGTACTTC	CASSQGSWNSAQQETQYF
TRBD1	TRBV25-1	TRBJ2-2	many	TGTGCCAGCAGTAGATTGACAGGGGGCACCGGGGAGCTGTTTTTT	CASSRLTGGTGELFF
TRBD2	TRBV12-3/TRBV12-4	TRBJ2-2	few	TGTGCCAGCAGTTTATATCGGGGGGGATCCGGGGAGCTGTTTTTT	CASSLYRGGSGELFF
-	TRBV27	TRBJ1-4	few	TGTGCCAGCAGTTTTTTAGGCAACGACGGTGAAAAACTGTTTTTT	CASSFLGNDGEKLFF
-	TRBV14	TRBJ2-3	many	TGTGCCAGCAGCCAAGCCGGGACCCATCTTGGTCTAGCAGATACGCAGTATTTT	CASSQAGTHLGLADTQYF
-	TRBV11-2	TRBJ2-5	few	TGTGCCAGCAGCTTAGAGGGGGGCATCCAAGAGACCCAGTACTTC	CASSLEGGIQETQYF
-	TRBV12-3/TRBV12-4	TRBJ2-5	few	TGTGCCAGCAGTTTAGAACAGGGCCAGGGGACCCAGTACTTC	CASSLEQGQGTQYF
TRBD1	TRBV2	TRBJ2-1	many	TGTGCCAGCAAGGAATTGGGACAGGGCTTAGCCAATGAGCAGTTCTTC	CASKELGQGLANEQFF
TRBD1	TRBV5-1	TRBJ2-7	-	TGCGCCAGCAGCTTACCAGGTGACAGGGTGGATTACGAGCAGTACTTC	CASSLPGDRVDYEQYF
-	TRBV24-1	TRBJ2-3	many	TGTGCCACCAGTGGTATGCCCGGAGATCCACGCACAGATACGCAGTATTTT	CATSGMPGDPRTDTQYF
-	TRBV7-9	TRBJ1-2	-	TGTGCCAGCAGCCCGCCGGGAGCCAACTATGGCTACACCTTC	CASSPPGANYGYTF